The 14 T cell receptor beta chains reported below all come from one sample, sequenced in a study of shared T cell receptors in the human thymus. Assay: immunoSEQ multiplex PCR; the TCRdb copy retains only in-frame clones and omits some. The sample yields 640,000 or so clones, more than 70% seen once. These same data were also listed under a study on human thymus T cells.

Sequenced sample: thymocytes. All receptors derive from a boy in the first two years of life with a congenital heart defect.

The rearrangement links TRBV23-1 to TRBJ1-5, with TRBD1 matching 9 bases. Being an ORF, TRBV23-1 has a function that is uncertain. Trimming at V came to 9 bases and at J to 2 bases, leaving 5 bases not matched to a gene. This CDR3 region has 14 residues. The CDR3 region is CASAWTGGNQPQHF. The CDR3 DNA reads TGCGCCAGTGCCTGGACAGGGGGCAATCAGCCCCAGCATTTT.

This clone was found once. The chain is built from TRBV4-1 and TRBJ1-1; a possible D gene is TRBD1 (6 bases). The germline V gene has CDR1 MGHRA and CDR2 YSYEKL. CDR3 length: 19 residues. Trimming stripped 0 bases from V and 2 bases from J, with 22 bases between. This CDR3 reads CASSQEGEGAGATNTEAFF. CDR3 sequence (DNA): TGCGCCAGCAGCCAAGAGGGTGAAGGGGCGGGGGCCACCAACACTGAAGCTTTCTTT.

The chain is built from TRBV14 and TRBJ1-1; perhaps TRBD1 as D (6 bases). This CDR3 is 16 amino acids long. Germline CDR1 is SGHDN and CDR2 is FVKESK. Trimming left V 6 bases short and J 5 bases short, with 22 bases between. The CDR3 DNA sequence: TGTGCCAGCAGTTCCTACTCCTGGGGGCGATGGACTGAAGCTTTCTTT. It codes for CASSSYSWGRWTEAFF.

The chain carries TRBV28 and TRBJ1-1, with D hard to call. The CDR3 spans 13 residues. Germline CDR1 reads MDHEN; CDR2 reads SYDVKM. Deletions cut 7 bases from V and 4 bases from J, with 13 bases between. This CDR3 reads CASKAGPGTEAFF. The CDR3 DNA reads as TGTGCCAGCAAGGCAGGTCCTGGCACTGAAGCTTTCTTT. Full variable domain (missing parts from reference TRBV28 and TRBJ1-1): DVKVTQSSRYLVKRTGEKVFLECVQDMDHENMFWYRQDPGLGLRLIYFSYDVKMKEKGDIPEGYSVSREKKERFSLILESASTNQTSMYLCASKAGPGTEAFFGQGTRLTVV.

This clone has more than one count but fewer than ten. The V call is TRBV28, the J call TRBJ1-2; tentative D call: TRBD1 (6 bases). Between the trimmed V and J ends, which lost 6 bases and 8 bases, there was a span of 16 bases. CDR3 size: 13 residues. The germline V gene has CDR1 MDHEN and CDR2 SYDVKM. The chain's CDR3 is CASSPYTGRGYTF. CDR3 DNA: TGTGCCAGCAGCCCCTATACAGGGAGAGGCTACACCTTC.

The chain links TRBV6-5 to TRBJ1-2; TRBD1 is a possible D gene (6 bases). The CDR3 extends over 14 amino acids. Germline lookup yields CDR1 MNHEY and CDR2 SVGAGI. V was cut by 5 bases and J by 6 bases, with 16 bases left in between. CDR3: CASSQMGGGDGYTF. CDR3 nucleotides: TGTGCCAGCAGTCAAATGGGGGGGGGCGATGGCTACACCTTC.

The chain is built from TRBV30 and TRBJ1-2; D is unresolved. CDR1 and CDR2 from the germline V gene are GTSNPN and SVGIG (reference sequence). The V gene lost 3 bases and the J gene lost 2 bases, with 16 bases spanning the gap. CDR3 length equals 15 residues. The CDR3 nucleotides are TGTGCCTGGAGAAGGCTGGGGTCGGGGAACTATGGCTACACCTTC. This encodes CAWRRLGSGNYGYTF.

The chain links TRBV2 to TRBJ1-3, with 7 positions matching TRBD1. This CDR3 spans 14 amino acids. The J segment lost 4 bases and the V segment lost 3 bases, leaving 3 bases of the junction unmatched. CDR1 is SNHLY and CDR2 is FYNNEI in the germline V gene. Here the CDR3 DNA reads TGTGCCAGCAGTGACCGGGACAGAGGAAACACCATATATTTT. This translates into CASSDRDRGNTIYF.

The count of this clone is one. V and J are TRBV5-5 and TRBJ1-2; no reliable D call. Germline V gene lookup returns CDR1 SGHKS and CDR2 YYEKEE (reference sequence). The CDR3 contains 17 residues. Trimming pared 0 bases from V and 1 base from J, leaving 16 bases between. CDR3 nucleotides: TGTGCCAGCAGCTTGGTTTTCCTGGGCACCAATAACTATGGCTACACCTTC. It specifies CASSLVFLGTNNYGYTF. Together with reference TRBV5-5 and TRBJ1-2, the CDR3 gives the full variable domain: DAGVTQSPTHLIKTRGQQVTLRCSPISGHKSVSWYQQVLGQGPQFIFQYYEKEERGRGNFPDRFSARQFPNYSSELNVNALLLGDSALYLCASSLVFLGTNNYGYTFGSGTRLTVV.

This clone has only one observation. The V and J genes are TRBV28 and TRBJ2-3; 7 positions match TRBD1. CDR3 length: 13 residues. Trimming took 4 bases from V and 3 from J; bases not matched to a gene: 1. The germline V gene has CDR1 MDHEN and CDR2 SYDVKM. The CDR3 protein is CASSSRGTDTQYF. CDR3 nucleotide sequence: TGTGCCAGCAGTTCCAGGGGGACAGATACGCAGTATTTT. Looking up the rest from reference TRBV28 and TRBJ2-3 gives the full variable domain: DVKVTQSSRYLVKRTGEKVFLECVQDMDHENMFWYRQDPGLGLRLIYFSYDVKMKEKGDIPEGYSVSREKKERFSLILESASTNQTSMYLCASSSRGTDTQYFGPGTRLTVL.

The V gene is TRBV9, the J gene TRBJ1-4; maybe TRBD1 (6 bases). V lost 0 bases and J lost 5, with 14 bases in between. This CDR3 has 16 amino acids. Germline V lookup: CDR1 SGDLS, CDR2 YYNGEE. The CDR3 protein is CASSVERGGHNEKLFF. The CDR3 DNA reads TGTGCCAGCAGCGTAGAGAGGGGGGGCCACAATGAAAAACTGTTTTTT. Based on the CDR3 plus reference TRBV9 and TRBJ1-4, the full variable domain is DSGVTQTPKHLITATGQRVTLRCSPRSGDLSVYWYQQSLDQGLQFLIQYYNGEERAKGNILERFSAQQFPDLHSELNLSSLELGDSALYFCASSVERGGHNEKLFFGSGTQLSVL.

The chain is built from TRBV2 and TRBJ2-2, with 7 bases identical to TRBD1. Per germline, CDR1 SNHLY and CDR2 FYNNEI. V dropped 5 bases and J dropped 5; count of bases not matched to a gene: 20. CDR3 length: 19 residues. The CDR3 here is CASSPNKGNRGSGTGELFF. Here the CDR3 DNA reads TGTGCCAGCAGTCCAAATAAGGGAAACAGGGGTTCGGGAACCGGGGAGCTGTTTTTT.

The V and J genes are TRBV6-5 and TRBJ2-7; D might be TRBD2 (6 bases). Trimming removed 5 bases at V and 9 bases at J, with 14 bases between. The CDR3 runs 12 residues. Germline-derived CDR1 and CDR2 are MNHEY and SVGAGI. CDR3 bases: TGTGCCAGCAGTCAGACTAGAGGGCCGCAGTACTTC. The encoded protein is CASSQTRGPQYF.

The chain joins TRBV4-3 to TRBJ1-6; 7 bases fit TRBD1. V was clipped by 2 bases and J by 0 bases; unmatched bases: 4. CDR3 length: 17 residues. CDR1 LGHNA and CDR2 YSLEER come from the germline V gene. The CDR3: CASSQRDSASYNSPLHF. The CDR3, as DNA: TGCGCCAGCAGCCAACGGGACAGCGCCTCCTATAATTCACCCCTCCACTTT.